The T cell receptor beta chain under discussion was sequenced for a study of early T cells in non-severe SARS-CoV-2 infection. Study in general: Bulk RNA taken from unsorted whole blood was sequenced, leaving chains unpaired.

TCRdb independently ran MiXCR on the 5' RACE reads; one entry per CDR3 protein. The table lists about 49,000 distinct CDR3 sequences, around 6% of them singletons, with approximately 2.8% in the top ten. This clonotype has ten or more counts. This TCR was recovered from an adult who was a healthcare worker with PCR-confirmed SARS-CoV-2 infection or an uninfected control (not recorded which). Sample: whole blood, taken at baseline.

The CDR3 region is CASSARLGPQETQYF. DNA of the CDR3: TGTGCCAGCAGTGCCCGGTTGGGGCCTCAAGAGACCCAGTACTTC. The gene calls are TRBV7-9 and TRBJ2-5; maybe TRBD1 (5 bases). V lost 6 bases and J 2 bases, leaving 16 bases between the germline ends. The CDR3 covers 15 residues. Germline CDR1 and CDR2: SEHNR and FQNEAQ (reference sequence).